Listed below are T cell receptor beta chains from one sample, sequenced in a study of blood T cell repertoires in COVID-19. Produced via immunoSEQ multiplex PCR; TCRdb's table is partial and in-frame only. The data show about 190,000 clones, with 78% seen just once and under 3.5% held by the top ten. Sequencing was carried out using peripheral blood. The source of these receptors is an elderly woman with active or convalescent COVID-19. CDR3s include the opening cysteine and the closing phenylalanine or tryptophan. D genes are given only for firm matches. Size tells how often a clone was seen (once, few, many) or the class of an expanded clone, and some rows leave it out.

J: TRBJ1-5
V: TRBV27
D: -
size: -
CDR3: CASSLWADSLGNQPQHF
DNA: TGTGCCAGCAGTTTATGGGCCGACAGCCTTGGCAATCAGCCCCAGCATTTT

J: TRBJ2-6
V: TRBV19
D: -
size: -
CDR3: CASSIDQWGRISGANVLTF
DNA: TGTGCCAGTAGTATAGATCAATGGGGCAGAATATCTGGGGCCAACGTCCTGACTTTC

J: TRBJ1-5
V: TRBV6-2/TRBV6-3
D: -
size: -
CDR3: CASSYSGALGQPQHF
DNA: TGTGCCAGCAGTTATTCAGGGGCCCTCGGTCAGCCCCAGCATTTT

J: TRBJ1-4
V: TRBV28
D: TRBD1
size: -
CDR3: CASGRGLANEKLFF
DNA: TGTGCCAGCGGTAGGGGGCTGGCTAATGAAAAACTGTTTTTT

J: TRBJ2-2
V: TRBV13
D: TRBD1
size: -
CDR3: CASSTPRGQGAFTGELFF
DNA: TGTGCCAGCAGCACACCCCGGGGACAGGGGGCTTTCACCGGGGAGCTGTTTTTT

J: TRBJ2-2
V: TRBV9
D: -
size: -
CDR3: CASSNGGTGELFF
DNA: TGTGCCAGCAGCAACGGTGGTACCGGGGAGCTGTTTTTT

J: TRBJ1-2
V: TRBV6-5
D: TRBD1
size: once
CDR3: CASRLQTGANYGYTF
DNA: TGTGCCAGCAGACTCCAGACAGGGGCTAACTATGGCTACACCTTC

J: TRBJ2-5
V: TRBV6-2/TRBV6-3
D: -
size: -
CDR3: CASSNQGGEATQYF
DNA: TGTGCCAGCAGTAACCAGGGGGGAGAGGCGACCCAGTACTTC

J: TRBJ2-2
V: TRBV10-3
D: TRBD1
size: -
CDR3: CAISVGGRGQAGELFF
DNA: TGTGCCATCAGTGTTGGGGGTAGGGGACAGGCCGGGGAGCTGTTTTTT

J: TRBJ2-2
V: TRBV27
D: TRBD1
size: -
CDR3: CASRGQGAHTGELFF
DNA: TGTGCCAGCAGGGGGCAGGGGGCGCACACCGGGGAGCTGTTTTTT

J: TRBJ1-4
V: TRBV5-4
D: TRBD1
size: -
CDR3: CASSSGQGNEKLFF
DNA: TGTGCCAGCAGCTCTGGACAGGGGAATGAAAAACTGTTTTTT

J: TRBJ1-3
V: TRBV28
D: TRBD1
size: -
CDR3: CASSLGQLNTIYF
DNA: TGTGCCAGCAGTTTGGGACAGTTAAACACCATATATTTT

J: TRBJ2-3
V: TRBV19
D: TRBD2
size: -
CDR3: CASRRAGASTDTQYF
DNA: TGTGCCAGTAGACGAGCGGGGGCTAGCACAGATACGCAGTATTTT

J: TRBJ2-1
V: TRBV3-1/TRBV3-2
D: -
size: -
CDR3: CASSQRVNEQFF
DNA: TGTGCCAGCAGCCAACGGGTCAATGAGCAGTTCTTC

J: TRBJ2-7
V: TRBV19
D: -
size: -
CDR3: CASSIHGSYEQYF
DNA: TGTGCCAGTAGTATACACGGGAGCTACGAGCAGTACTTC

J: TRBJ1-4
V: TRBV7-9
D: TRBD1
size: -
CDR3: CASSSPGQGNEKLFF
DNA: TGTGCCAGCAGCTCGCCGGGACAGGGTAATGAAAAACTGTTTTTT

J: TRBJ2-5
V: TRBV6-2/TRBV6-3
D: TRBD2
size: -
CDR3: CASSYLAGGLETQYF
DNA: TGTGCCAGCAGTTACTTAGCGGGGGGGCTTGAGACCCAGTACTTC

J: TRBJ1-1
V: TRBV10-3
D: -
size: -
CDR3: CAISLDTRGDGEAFF
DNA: TGTGCCATCAGTCTGGACACCCGCGGAGATGGTGAAGCTTTCTTT

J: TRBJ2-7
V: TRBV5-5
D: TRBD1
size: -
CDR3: CASSVDRGTAYEQYF
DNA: TGTGCCAGCAGCGTAGACAGGGGTACGGCCTACGAGCAGTACTTC

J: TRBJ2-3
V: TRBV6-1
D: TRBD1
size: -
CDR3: CASSPGTGLADTQYF
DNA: TGTGCCAGCAGTCCCGGGACAGGGCTTGCAGATACGCAGTATTTT

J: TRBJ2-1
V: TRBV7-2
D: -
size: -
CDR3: CASSLVWQGYNEQFF
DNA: TGTGCCAGCAGCTTAGTATGGCAGGGCTACAATGAGCAGTTCTTC

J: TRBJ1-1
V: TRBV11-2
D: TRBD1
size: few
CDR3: CASSLTGGAYTEAFF
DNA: TGTGCCAGCAGCTTAACAGGGGGCGCGTACACTGAAGCTTTCTTT

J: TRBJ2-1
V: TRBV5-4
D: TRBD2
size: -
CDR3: CASSLGPAGGIDNEQFF
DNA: TGTGCCAGCAGCCTGGGGCCAGCGGGGGGGATCGATAATGAGCAGTTCTTC

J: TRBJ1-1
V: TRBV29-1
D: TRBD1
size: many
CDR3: CSVQGGTEAFF
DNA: TGCAGCGTTCAGGGGGGCACTGAAGCTTTCTTT

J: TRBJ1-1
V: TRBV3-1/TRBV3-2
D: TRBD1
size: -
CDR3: CASSQSTGSTEAFF
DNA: TGTGCCAGCAGCCAGTCGACAGGGTCGACTGAAGCTTTCTTT

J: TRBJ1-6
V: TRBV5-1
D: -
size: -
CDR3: CASGDSYNSPLHF
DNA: TGCGCCAGCGGTGACAGCTATAATTCACCCCTCCACTTT

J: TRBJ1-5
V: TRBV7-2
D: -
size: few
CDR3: CASSSYSNQPQHF
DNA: TGTGCCAGCAGCTCCTACAGCAATCAGCCCCAGCATTTT

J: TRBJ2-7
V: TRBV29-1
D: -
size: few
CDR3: CSVRQGSEQYF
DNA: TGCAGCGTCCGTCAGGGATCCGAGCAGTACTTC

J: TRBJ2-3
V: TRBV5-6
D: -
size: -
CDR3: CASSLLGRRADTQYF
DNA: TGTGCCAGCAGCTTGTTGGGCAGGAGGGCAGATACGCAGTATTTT

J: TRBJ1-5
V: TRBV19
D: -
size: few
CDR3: CASSRAPDSNQPQHF
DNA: TGTGCCAGTAGTAGAGCCCCCGATAGCAATCAGCCCCAGCATTTT

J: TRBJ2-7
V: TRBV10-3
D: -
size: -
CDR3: CAISSGHVGYEQYF
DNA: TGTGCCATCAGCTCAGGACATGTTGGTTACGAGCAGTACTTC

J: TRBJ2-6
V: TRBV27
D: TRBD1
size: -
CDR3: CASSFGQVVPSGANVLTF
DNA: TGTGCCAGCAGTTTTGGACAGGTTGTCCCTTCTGGGGCCAACGTCCTGACTTTC

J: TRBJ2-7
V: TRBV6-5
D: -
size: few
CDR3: CASSMGASYEQYF
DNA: TGTGCCAGCAGTATGGGAGCCTCCTACGAGCAGTACTTC

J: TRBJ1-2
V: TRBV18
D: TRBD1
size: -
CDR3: CASSPGGQTYGYTF
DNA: TGTGCCAGCTCACCAGGGGGACAGACGTATGGCTACACCTTC

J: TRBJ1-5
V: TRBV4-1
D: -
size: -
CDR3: CASSQELGRPQHF
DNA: TGCGCCAGCAGCCAAGAATTGGGGCGGCCCCAGCATTTT

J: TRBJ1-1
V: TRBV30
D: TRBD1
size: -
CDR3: CAWRTTGRYTEAFF
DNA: TGTGCCTGGAGAACGACAGGGAGGTACACTGAAGCTTTCTTT

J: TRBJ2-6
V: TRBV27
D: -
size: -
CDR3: CATGTRLTGANVLTF
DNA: TGTGCCACCGGGACAAGATTAACTGGGGCCAACGTCCTGACTTTC

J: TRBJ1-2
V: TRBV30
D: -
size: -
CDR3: CAWTQGSYGYTF
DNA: TGTGCCTGGACCCAGGGTTCCTATGGCTACACCTTC

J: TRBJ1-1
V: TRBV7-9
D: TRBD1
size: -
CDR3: CASTLRGSPNTEAFF
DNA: TGTGCCAGCACCCTCAGGGGGAGCCCAAACACTGAAGCTTTCTTT

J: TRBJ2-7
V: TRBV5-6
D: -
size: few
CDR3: CAPGTGGFSSYEQYF
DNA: TGTGCCCCCGGGACCGGGGGATTCAGCTCCTACGAGCAGTACTTC

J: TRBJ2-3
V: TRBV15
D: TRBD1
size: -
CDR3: CATSSPTGGTDTQYF
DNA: TGTGCCACCAGCAGCCCCACAGGGGGCACAGATACGCAGTATTTT

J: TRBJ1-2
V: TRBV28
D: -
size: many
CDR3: CASKPFTGGYTF
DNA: TGTGCCAGCAAACCCTTTACAGGAGGCTACACCTTC

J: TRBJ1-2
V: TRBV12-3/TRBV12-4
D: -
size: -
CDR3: CASSASGGGGYTF
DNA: TGTGCCAGCTCAGCCTCGGGGGGCGGGGGCTACACCTTC

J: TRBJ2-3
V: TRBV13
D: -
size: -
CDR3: CASSLGGGAFDTDTQYF
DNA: TGTGCCAGCAGCTTAGGAGGGGGGGCCTTTGACACAGATACGCAGTATTTT

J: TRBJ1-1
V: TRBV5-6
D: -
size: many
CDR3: CASSLEQYVTEAFF
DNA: TGTGCCAGCAGCTTGGAACAGTACGTCACTGAAGCTTTCTTT

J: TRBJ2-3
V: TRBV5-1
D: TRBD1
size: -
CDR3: CASSRGTGELDTQYF
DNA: TGCGCCAGCAGCCGCGGGACAGGTGAGCTAGATACGCAGTATTTT

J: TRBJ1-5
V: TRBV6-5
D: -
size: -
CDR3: CASSYSWDSGQPQHF
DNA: TGTGCCAGCAGTTACAGTTGGGACTCCGGGCAGCCCCAGCATTTT

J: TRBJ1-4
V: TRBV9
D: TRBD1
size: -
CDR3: CASSVTGGVGEKLFF
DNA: TGTGCCAGCAGCGTGACAGGGGGTGTTGGTGAAAAACTGTTTTTT

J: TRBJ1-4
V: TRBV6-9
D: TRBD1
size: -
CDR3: CASSLEPGQLHEKLFF
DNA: TGTGCCAGCAGTCTCGAACCGGGACAGCTCCATGAAAAACTGTTTTTT

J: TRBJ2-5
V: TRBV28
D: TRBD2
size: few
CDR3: CASQRGAGDLMAQYF
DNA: TGTGCCAGTCAGAGGGGAGCGGGGGACCTCATGGCCCAGTACTTC

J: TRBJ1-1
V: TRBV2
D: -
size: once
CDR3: CASMEGYTEAFF
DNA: TGTGCCAGCATGGAGGGCTACACTGAAGCTTTCTTT

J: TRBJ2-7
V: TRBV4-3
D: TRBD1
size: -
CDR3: CASSSPGTGVYEQYF
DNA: TGCGCCAGCAGCTCGCCCGGGACAGGGGTCTACGAGCAGTACTTC

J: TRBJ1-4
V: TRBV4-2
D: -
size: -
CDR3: CASSPGSVQLNEKLFF
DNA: TGTGCCAGCAGCCCCGGAAGTGTACAGCTTAATGAAAAACTGTTTTTT

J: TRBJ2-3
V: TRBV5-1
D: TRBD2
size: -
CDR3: CASQRGGSTDTQYF
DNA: TGCGCCAGCCAGCGGGGGGGAAGCACAGATACGCAGTATTTT